A selection of T cell receptor beta chains follows, all from one sample in a study of T cell responses to AZD1222 COVID-19 vaccine. Sequencing was performed with immunoSEQ multiplex PCR; in TCRdb, only in-frame clones are kept and a portion is missing. The sample lists about 97,000 clones; roughly 88% were seen once. This specimen was peripheral blood, taken on day 0 of AZD1222 vaccination. The receptors here all came from an adult in good health. The CDR3 runs from the conserved cysteine through the conserved F or W. D genes are given only for firm matches. Clone size is stated in some rows and not others, as once, few, many or a class when expanded.

V: TRBV5-4; D: TRBD2; size: .; J: TRBJ2-7; DNA: TGTGCCAGCAGCCCCCATAGCGGGACCACCTCCTACGAGCAGTACTTC; CDR3: CASSPHSGTTSYEQYF
V: TRBV12-5; D: TRBD1; size: .; J: TRBJ2-7; DNA: TGTGCTAGTGGTTGGGAAAGGGGACAGAGGCTAAGGGAGCAGTACTTC; CDR3: CASGWERGQRLREQYF
V: TRBV10-3; D: TRBD1; size: .; J: TRBJ1-2; DNA: TGTGCCATCAGACCCTCAGGGGGGACAGGGGACTATGGCTACACCTTC; CDR3: CAIRPSGGTGDYGYTF
V: TRBV25-1; D: .; size: .; J: TRBJ2-7; DNA: TGTGCCAGCAGTGCCGAGGGTAGGGCTACCAACGGCGAGCAGTACTTC; CDR3: CASSAEGRATNGEQYF
V: TRBV2; D: TRBD2; size: .; J: TRBJ2-2; DNA: TGTGCCAGCAGGGAAACTAGCGGGGGGGCCGGCACCGGGGAGCTGTTTTTT; CDR3: CASRETSGGAGTGELFF
V: TRBV5-6; D: .; size: .; J: TRBJ2-1; DNA: TGTGCCAGCAGCATCGGGGGCAATGAGCAGTTCTTC; CDR3: CASSIGGNEQFF
V: TRBV7-8; D: TRBD1; size: few; J: TRBJ2-7; DNA: TGTGCCAGCAGCGATGGGACAGGATACGAGCAGTACTTC; CDR3: CASSDGTGYEQYF
V: TRBV30; D: TRBD1; size: .; J: TRBJ1-1; DNA: TGTGCCTGGAGCTACAGGGGCGGTTTCACTGAAGCTTTCTTT; CDR3: CAWSYRGGFTEAFF
V: TRBV4-3; D: .; size: .; J: TRBJ1-1; DNA: TGCGCCAGCAGCCAAGATCTGGGGGGTAGTACGAACACTGAAGCTTTCTTT; CDR3: CASSQDLGGSTNTEAFF
V: TRBV6-5; D: .; size: .; J: TRBJ1-2; DNA: TGTGCCAGCAGTTACTCGCCAGGCAGTCCCTATGGCTACACCTTC; CDR3: CASSYSPGSPYGYTF
V: TRBV6-4; D: .; size: .; J: TRBJ1-2; DNA: TGTGCCAGCAGTGACCCCGGCTATGGCTACACCTTC; CDR3: CASSDPGYGYTF
V: TRBV2; D: TRBD1; size: .; J: TRBJ1-1; DNA: TGTGCCAGCAGTGAAAGAGGGGGCAACAACTATAACACTGAAGCTTTCTTT; CDR3: CASSERGGNNYNTEAFF
V: TRBV21-1; D: .; size: .; J: TRBJ1-1; DNA: TGTGCCAGCAGAAAAAGGAGTGGAAGCACTGAAGCTTTCTTT; CDR3: CASRKRSGSTEAFF
V: TRBV5-4; D: TRBD1; size: .; J: TRBJ1-2; DNA: TGTGCCAGCAGCTTTGACAGGGACTATGGCTACACCTTC; CDR3: CASSFDRDYGYTF